The next 27 T cell receptor beta chains were all read from a single sample in a study of OX40 agonist ivuxolimab in advanced cancers. Sequenced by immunoSEQ multiplex PCR; TCRdb stores in-frame clones only, minus some. The table includes 85,000 to 100,000 clones, 91% detected once. Sample: CD4+ or CD8+ T cells sorted from blood, taken in a trial of the OX40 agonist ivuxolimab. The receptors were sampled from an adult with an advanced solid tumor such as melanoma, head and neck, liver or kidney cancer.

The chain uses TRBV28 and TRBJ1-5, with a possible D match to TRBD1 (5 bases). CDR3 size: 14 residues. Germline V gene lookup returns CDR1 MDHEN and CDR2 SYDVKM. Trimming took 4 bases from V and 3 from J, leaving 10 bases between them. The CDR3 DNA follows: TGTGCCAGCAGTTCGGGGGGAGTCAATCAGCCCCAGCATTTT. This sequence encodes CASSSGGVNQPQHF. Full variable domain (remainder filled in from reference TRBV28 and TRBJ1-5): DVKVTQSSRYLVKRTGEKVFLECVQDMDHENMFWYRQDPGLGLRLIYFSYDVKMKEKGDIPEGYSVSREKKERFSLILESASTNQTSMYLCASSSGGVNQPQHFGDGTRLSIL.

The chain joins TRBV5-5 to TRBJ2-3; 9 bases fit TRBD1. Germline CDR1 SGHKS, CDR2 YYEKEE (reference sequence). This CDR3 spans 15 amino acids. V lost 4 bases to trimming and J lost 4 bases; unmatched junction nucleotides: 7. The CDR3 loop is CASSVTGGNPDTQYF. CDR3 in DNA: TGTGCCAGCAGCGTAACAGGGGGCAATCCAGATACGCAGTATTTT.

V gene TRBV19 combines with J gene TRBJ2-7, with D perhaps TRBD2 (7 bases). CDR1 and CDR2 (germline): LNHDA, SQIVND (reference sequence). V was clipped by 3 bases and J by 2 bases, with 14 bases between them. The CDR3 spans 15 residues. In DNA, the CDR3 is TGTGCCAGTAGTATTCAGCCCGGGGGGCCCTACGAGCAGTACTTC. This sequence encodes CASSIQPGGPYEQYF.

The chain couples TRBV4-3 to TRBJ2-5; 12 nucleotides match TRBD2. V dropped 0 bases and J dropped 2; count of bases not matched to a gene: 16. The germline V gene has CDR1 LGHNA and CDR2 YSLEER. There are 21 residues in the CDR3. CDR3 bases: TGCGCCAGCAGCCAAGAATTATATTTAGGGACTAGCGGGCAACGACAAGAGACCCAGTACTTC. It encodes CASSQELYLGTSGQRQETQYF.

J is TRBJ2-2 and V is TRBV5-1; 9 bases align to TRBD2. The V gene end was trimmed by 2 bases and the J gene end by 2 bases; junction bases not matched to a gene: 7. Germline lookup yields CDR1 SGHRS and CDR2 YFSETQ. CDR3 length: 17 amino acids. The CDR3 DNA is TGCGCCAGCAGCTTCCTAGCGGGAAATCTAAACACCGGGGAGCTGTTTTTT. Translated: CASSFLAGNLNTGELFF.

This chain links TRBV25-1 with TRBJ2-3; TRBD2 matches at 9 bases. CDR1 is MGHDK, CDR2 SYGVNS, per germline. This CDR3 contains 16 residues. V shed 8 bases and J 7 bases; nucleotides not matched to a gene: 16. CDR3 sequence reads: CASAGGAGGPRHTQYF. The CDR3 region has the DNA TGTGCCAGCGCGGGGGGTGCGGGAGGGCCGAGGCATACGCAGTATTTT.

The gene calls are TRBV5-1 and TRBJ2-7; no reliable D call. Germline V lookup: CDR1 SGHRS, CDR2 YFSETQ. V lost 3 bases, J lost 2 bases, and 21 bases lay in between. The length of the CDR3 is 17 residues. The CDR3 region is CASSSLVGVQATYEQYF. The CDR3 nucleotides are TGCGCCAGCAGCTCGCTTGTTGGGGTCCAGGCCACCTACGAGCAGTACTTC.

The chain couples TRBV27 to TRBJ2-7, with TRBD2 matching over 15 bases. Germline CDR1 is MNHEY and CDR2 is SMNVEV (reference sequence). The CDR3 covers 13 residues. V dropped 5 bases and J dropped 9; count of bases not matched to a gene: 2. CDR3 sequence: CASSPGLAGGQYF. The CDR3 DNA sequence: TGTGCCAGCAGTCCGGGACTAGCGGGGGGGCAGTACTTC.

This chain uses TRBV5-6 with TRBJ2-1; weak D call: TRBD2 (7 bases). CDR3 length: 15 amino acids. Germline lookup yields CDR1 SGHDT and CDR2 YYEEEE. The V end lost 4 bases, the J end lost 3 bases, and 14 bases lay between the germline ends. The CDR3 region is CASSTPRGGYNEQFF. DNA of the CDR3: TGTGCCAGCAGCACACCTAGGGGGGGCTACAATGAGCAGTTCTTC.

The chain is built from TRBV18 and TRBJ1-1; 11 bases are shared with TRBD1. This CDR3 region has 15 residues. Per the germline V gene, CDR1 is KGHSH and CDR2 is LQKENI. The J segment lost 4 bases and the V segment lost 2 bases, leaving 3 bases of the junction unmatched. CDR3 residues: CASSPGQGARTEAFF. For the CDR3, the DNA is TGTGCCAGCTCACCAGGACAGGGGGCGCGCACTGAAGCTTTCTTT. Full variable domain (outside the CDR3, taken from reference TRBV18 and TRBJ1-1): NAGVMQNPRHLVRRRGQEARLRCSPMKGHSHVYWYRQLPEEGLKFMVYLQKENIIDESGMPKERFSAEFPKEGPSILRIQQVVRGDSAAYFCASSPGQGARTEAFFGQGTRLTVV.

This sequence joins TRBV10-3 and TRBJ2-7, with 9 bases matching TRBD1. V was pared by 3 bases and J by 1 base, with 4 bases of the junction left unmatched. The CDR3 has 15 residues. In germline, CDR1 is ENHRY, CDR2 SYGVKD. CDR3 loop: CAISDTGTGSYEQYF. CDR3 nucleotide sequence: TGTGCCATCAGTGACACCGGGACAGGGTCCTACGAGCAGTACTTC.

This clone was counted a single time. V is TRBV2 and J is TRBJ2-7, with D unclear. Trimming took 3 bases from V and 2 from J, leaving 14 bases between them. This CDR3 has 15 residues. Germline V gives CDR1 SNHLY, CDR2 FYNNEI. DNA for the CDR3: TGTGCCAGCAGTGATGTCACCGTGGAGACCTACGAGCAGTACTTC. Amino acid sequence: CASSDVTVETYEQYF. Full variable domain (outside the CDR3, taken from reference TRBV2 and TRBJ2-7): EPEVTQTPSHQVTQMGQEVILRCVPISNHLYFYWYRQILGQKVEFLVSFYNNEISEKSEIFDDQFSVERPDGSNFTLKIRSTKLEDSAMYFCASSDVTVETYEQYFGPGTRLTVT.

The chain carries TRBV6-6 and TRBJ2-7, with D unresolved. CDR3 length equals 12 residues. Germline lookup yields CDR1 MNHNY and CDR2 SVGAGI (reference sequence). The V gene lost 5 bases and the J gene lost 6 bases, with 11 bases spanning the gap. The CDR3 DNA reads TGTGCCAGCAGTCGCGACCTACCCGAGCAGTACTTC. This sequence encodes CASSRDLPEQYF.

V usage is TRBV11-2 and J usage is TRBJ2-3, with D hard to call. The CDR3 consists of 14 residues. The germline V and J ends were trimmed by 1 base and 5 bases, with 10 bases remaining between them. Germline loops: CDR1 SGHAT, CDR2 FQNNGV. The CDR3 coding sequence is TGTGCCAGCAGCTTAGGCCCGGGCGTAGATACGCAGTATTTT. Its translation: CASSLGPGVDTQYF.

The CDR3 DNA follows: TGTGCCAGCAGTCCGAGGACTAGCGGCACAGATACGCAGTATTTT. As protein: CASSPRTSGTDTQYF. The rearrangement uses TRBV2 and TRBJ2-3, with 9 bases identical to TRBD2. J was trimmed by 1 base and V by 5 bases; bases with no gene match: 4. Germline V gene lookup returns CDR1 SNHLY and CDR2 FYNNEI. The CDR3 has 15 amino acids.

The chain joins TRBV21-1 to TRBJ2-2; the DNA was not used to check the table's D call, TRBD1. TRBV21-1 is a pseudogene. The CDR3 is 14 amino acids. The chain's CDR3 is CASSPAGYTGELFF. CDR3 bases: TGTGCCAGCAGTCCGGCAGGGTACACCGGGGAGCTGTTTTTT.

The J gene is TRBJ2-7, the V gene TRBV2; the match to TRBD2 covers 10 bases. Germline CDR1 SNHLY, CDR2 FYNNEI. The CDR3 contains 14 residues. Trimming took 4 bases from V and 4 from J; bases not matched to a gene: 4. CDR3 sequence reads: CASSGLAGEYEQYF. In DNA, the CDR3 is TGTGCCAGCAGTGGGCTAGCGGGAGAGTACGAGCAGTACTTC.

This chain connects TRBV18 to TRBJ2-1; a weak D match, TRBD1 (5 bases). The CDR3 extends over 15 amino acids. Germline lookup yields CDR1 KGHSH and CDR2 LQKENI. Trimming shortened V by 1 base and J by 2 bases, and 9 bases separated the two germline ends. As DNA, the CDR3 is TGTGCCAGCTCACCACGGCAGGGAACCTACAATGAGCAGTTCTTC. Its translation: CASSPRQGTYNEQFF.

The chain couples TRBV5-6 to TRBJ2-7; D gene unclear. The CDR3 loop spans 13 amino acids. V shed 3 bases and J shed 2 bases, with 9 bases lying between them. The germline V gene has CDR1 SGHDT and CDR2 YYEEEE. CDR3 protein: CASSSRQAYEQYF. As DNA, the CDR3 is TGTGCCAGCAGCTCCCGCCAGGCCTACGAGCAGTACTTC.

V usage is TRBV29-1 and J usage is TRBJ2-1, with TRBD2 matching 11 bases. Germline CDR1 and CDR2: SQVTM and ANQGSEA. The CDR3 sequence is 15 residues long. The junction had 6 bases not matched to a gene; V was cut back by 6 bases and J by 2 bases. The CDR3 here is CSVWGLAEAYNEQFF. CDR3 sequence (DNA): TGCAGCGTGTGGGGACTAGCGGAGGCCTACAATGAGCAGTTCTTC.

This chain joins TRBV5-1 and TRBJ2-1; TRBD1 matches 12 bases. Trimming at V came to 6 bases and at J to 7 bases, leaving 11 bases not matched to a gene. Germline assignment: CDR1 SGHRS and CDR2 YFSETQ. The length of the CDR3 is 16 residues. The CDR3 DNA reads as TGCGCCAGCACCCAAACCGGGACAGGGGGCGTAAATGAGCAGTTCTTC. Translating it yields CASTQTGTGGVNEQFF.

J is TRBJ2-7 and V is TRBV6-5, with unresolved D. The CDR3 covers 14 residues. Germline V CDR1 and CDR2: MNHEY, SVGAGI. V dropped 7 bases and J dropped 0 bases, with 13 bases sitting between them. This CDR3 reads CASKPQGISYEQYF. The CDR3 DNA reads as TGTGCCAGCAAGCCACAAGGGATCTCCTACGAGCAGTACTTC.

This chain uses TRBV4-1 with TRBJ1-6; D unclear. The CDR3 length is 16 residues. CDR1 and CDR2 from the germline V gene are MGHRA and YSYEKL. V was pared by 4 bases and J by 4 bases, with 14 bases between. Here the CDR3 DNA reads TGCGCCAGCAGCCTCAGCGAGGGTTTTTATAATTCACCCCTCCACTTT. Its protein product is CASSLSEGFYNSPLHF.

The rearrangement joins TRBV6-1 to TRBJ2-3, with TRBD2 as a possible D gene (7 bases). Trimming pared 10 bases from V and 0 bases from J, leaving 14 bases between. CDR3 length equals 14 residues. Germline CDR1 MNHNS, CDR2 SASEGT. CDR3 DNA: TGTGCCACCACCCGGGGGGCTAGCACAGATACGCAGTATTTT. Translated, it gives CATTRGASTDTQYF.

CDR3 amino acids: CASSQEAVQGLSYNEQFF. CDR3 coding DNA: TGCGCCAGCAGCCAAGAGGCCGTACAGGGTTTGTCCTACAATGAGCAGTTCTTC. The chain is built from TRBV4-1 and TRBJ2-1; D is perhaps TRBD1 (6 bases). Trimming took 0 bases from V and 1 from J, leaving 16 bases between them. CDR1 MGHRA and CDR2 YSYEKL come from the germline V gene. The length of the CDR3 is 18 residues.

As concerns this clone: At the DNA level, this CDR3 is encoded by other sequences in the same sample as well. The chain couples TRBV5-1 to TRBJ2-1, with D uncertain. The CDR3 loop spans 13 amino acids. The germline V and J ends were trimmed by 0 bases and 5 bases, with 6 bases remaining between them. Per germline, CDR1 SGHRS and CDR2 YFSETQ. CDR3 loop: CASSLGPNNEQFF. DNA for the CDR3: TGCGCCAGCAGCTTGGGACCCAACAATGAGCAGTTCTTC. Full variable domain (remainder filled in from reference TRBV5-1 and TRBJ2-1): KAGVTQTPRYLIKTRGQQVTLSCSPISGHRSVSWYQQTPGQGLQFLFEYFSETQRNKGNFPGRFSGRQFSNSRSEMNVSTLELGDSALYLCASSLGPNNEQFFGPGTRLTVL.

The chain links TRBV2 to TRBJ1-4, with a tentative D call TRBD1 (6 bases). V dropped 6 bases and J dropped 0 bases, with 11 bases sitting between them. The germline V gene encodes CDR1 SNHLY and CDR2 FYNNEI. This CDR3 has 15 residues. The CDR3 DNA sequence: TGTGCCAGCAGGCAAACAGGGTCAACTAATGAAAAACTGTTTTTT. Amino acid sequence: CASRQTGSTNEKLFF.